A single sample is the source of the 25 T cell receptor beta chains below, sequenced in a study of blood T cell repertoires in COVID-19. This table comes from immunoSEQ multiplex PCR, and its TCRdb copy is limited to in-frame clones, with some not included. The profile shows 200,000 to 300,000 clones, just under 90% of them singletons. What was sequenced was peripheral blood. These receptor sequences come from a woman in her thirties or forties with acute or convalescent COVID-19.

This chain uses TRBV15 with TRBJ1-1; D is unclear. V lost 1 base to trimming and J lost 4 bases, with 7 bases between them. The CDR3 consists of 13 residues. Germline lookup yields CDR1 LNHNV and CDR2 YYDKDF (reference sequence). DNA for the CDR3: TGTGCCACCAGCAGAGGGGAGATCACTGAAGCTTTCTTT. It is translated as CATSRGEITEAFF.

This chain's CDR3 is CASSQTPDSQETQYF. The CDR3 region has the DNA TGCGCCAGCAGCCAGACCCCGGACAGTCAAGAGACCCAGTACTTC. V and J are TRBV4-1 and TRBJ2-5; TRBD1 is a possible D gene (6 bases). Germline values: CDR1 MGHRA, CDR2 YSYEKL. Trimming pared 3 bases from V and 2 bases from J, leaving 13 bases between. The CDR3 is 15 residues long.

The CDR3 DNA sequence: TGTGCCAGCACGAGGGGGACATCGAACACTGAAGCTTTCTTT. Amino acids: CASTRGTSNTEAFF. The V gene is TRBV2, the J gene TRBJ1-1; a possible D gene is TRBD1 (6 bases). The CDR3 loop spans 14 amino acids. CDR1 and CDR2 from the germline V gene are SNHLY and FYNNEI. The germline V and J ends were trimmed by 7 bases and 1 base, with 13 bases remaining between them.

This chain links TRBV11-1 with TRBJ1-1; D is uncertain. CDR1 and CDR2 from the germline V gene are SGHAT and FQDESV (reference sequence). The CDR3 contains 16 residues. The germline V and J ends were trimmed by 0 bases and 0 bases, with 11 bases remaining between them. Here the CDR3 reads CASSLADRRMNTEAFF. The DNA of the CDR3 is TGTGCCAGCAGCTTAGCAGATCGTAGAATGAACACTGAAGCTTTCTTT.

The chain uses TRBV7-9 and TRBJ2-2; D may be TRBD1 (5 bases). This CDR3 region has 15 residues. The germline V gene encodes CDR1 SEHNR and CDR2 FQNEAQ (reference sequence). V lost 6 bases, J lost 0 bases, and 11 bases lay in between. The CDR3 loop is CASRQTGTNTGELFF. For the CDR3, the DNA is TGTGCCAGCAGACAAACAGGCACGAACACCGGGGAGCTGTTTTTT.

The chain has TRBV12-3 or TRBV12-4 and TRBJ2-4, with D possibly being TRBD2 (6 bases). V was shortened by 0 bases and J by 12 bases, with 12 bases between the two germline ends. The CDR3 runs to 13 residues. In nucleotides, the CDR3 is TGTGCCAGCAGTTTAGCTGCGGGACGGTCTCAGTACTTC. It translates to CASSLAAGRSQYF.

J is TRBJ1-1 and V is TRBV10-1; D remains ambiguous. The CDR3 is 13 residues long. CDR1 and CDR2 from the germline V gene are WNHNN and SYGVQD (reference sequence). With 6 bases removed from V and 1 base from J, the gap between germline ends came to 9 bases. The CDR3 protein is CASSEHKNTEAFF. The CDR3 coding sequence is TGCGCCAGCAGCGAACACAAGAACACTGAAGCTTTCTTT.

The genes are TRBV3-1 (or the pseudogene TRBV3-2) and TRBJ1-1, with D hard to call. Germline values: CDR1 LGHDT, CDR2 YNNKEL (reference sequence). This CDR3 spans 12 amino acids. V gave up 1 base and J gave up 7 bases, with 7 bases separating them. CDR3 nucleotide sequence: TGTGCCAGCAGCCAAGTGCAGGATGAAGCTTTCTTT. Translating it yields CASSQVQDEAFF.

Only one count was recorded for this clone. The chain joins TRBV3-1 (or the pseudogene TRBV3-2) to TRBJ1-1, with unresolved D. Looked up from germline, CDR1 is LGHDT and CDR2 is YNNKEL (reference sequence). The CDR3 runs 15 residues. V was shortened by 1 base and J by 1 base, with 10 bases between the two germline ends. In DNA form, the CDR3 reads TGTGCCAGCAGCCAAGTTCCCGGCGGGAACACTGAAGCTTTCTTT. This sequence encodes CASSQVPGGNTEAFF.

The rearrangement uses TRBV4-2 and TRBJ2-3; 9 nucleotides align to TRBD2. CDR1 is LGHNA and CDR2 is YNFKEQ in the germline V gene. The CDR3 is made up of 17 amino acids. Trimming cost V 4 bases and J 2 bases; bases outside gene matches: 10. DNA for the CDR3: TGTGCCAGCAGCCCCCGGACAGCGGGGGGTACCACAGATACGCAGTATTTT. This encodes CASSPRTAGGTTDTQYF.

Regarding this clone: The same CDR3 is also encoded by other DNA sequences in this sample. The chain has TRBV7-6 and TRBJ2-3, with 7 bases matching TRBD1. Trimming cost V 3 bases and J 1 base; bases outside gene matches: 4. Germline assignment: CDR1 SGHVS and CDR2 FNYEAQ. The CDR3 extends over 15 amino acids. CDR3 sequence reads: CASSFGQGGTDTQYF. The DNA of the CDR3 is TGTGCCAGCAGCTTCGGGCAGGGGGGCACAGATACGCAGTATTTT.

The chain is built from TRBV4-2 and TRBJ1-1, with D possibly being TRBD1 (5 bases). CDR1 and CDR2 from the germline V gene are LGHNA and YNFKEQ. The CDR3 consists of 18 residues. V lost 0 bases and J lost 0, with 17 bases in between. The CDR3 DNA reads TGTGCCAGCAGCCAAGATGGTTTCTCTTACAGGATGAACACTGAAGCTTTCTTT. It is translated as CASSQDGFSYRMNTEAFF.

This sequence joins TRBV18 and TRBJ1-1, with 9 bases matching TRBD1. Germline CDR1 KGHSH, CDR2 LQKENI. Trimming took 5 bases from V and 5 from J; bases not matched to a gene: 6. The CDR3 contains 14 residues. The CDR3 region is CASSVTGGETEAFF. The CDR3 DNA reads TGTGCCAGCTCAGTGACAGGGGGAGAAACTGAAGCTTTCTTT.

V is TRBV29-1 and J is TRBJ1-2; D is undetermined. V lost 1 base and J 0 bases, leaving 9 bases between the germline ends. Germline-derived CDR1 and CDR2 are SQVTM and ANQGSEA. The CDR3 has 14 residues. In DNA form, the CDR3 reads TGCAGCGTTGAAGGTCCCGGGACTAACTATGGCTACACCTTC. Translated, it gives CSVEGPGTNYGYTF.

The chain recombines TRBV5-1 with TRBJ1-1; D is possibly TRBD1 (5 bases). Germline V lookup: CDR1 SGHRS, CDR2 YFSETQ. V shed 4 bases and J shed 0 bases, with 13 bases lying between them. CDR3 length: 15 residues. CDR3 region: CASSPLGHLNTEAFF. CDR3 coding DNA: TGCGCCAGCAGCCCTCTCGGACACTTGAACACTGAAGCTTTCTTT.

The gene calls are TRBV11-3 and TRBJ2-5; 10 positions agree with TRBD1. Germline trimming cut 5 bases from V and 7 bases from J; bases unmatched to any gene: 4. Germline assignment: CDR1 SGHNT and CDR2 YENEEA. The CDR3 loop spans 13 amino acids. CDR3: CASSTRTGGTQYF. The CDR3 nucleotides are TGTGCCAGCAGCACCCGGACAGGGGGGACCCAGTACTTC.

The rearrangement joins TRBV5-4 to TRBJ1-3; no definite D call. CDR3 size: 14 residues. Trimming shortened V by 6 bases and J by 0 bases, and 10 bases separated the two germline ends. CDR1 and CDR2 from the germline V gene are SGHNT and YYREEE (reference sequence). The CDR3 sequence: CASTMGNSGNTIYF. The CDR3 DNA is TGTGCCAGCACCATGGGCAACTCTGGAAACACCATATATTTT.

The CDR3 DNA follows: TGTGCCAGCAGCCCGGGGGGGGGCTGGACTAATGAAAAACTGTTTTTT. It yields the protein CASSPGGGWTNEKLFF. V and J are TRBV3-1 (or the pseudogene TRBV3-2) and TRBJ1-4; TRBD1 is a possible D gene (6 bases). Germline CDR1 and CDR2: LGHDT and YNNKEL (reference sequence). V was shortened by 4 bases and J by 2 bases, with 14 bases between the two germline ends. The CDR3 has 16 amino acids.

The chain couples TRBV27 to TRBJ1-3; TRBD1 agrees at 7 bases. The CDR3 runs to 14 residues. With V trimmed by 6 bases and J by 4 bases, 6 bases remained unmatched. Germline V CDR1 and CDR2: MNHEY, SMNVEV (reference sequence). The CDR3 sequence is CASSRRQGGNTIYF. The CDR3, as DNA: TGTGCCAGCAGCCGACGACAGGGAGGAAACACCATATATTTT.

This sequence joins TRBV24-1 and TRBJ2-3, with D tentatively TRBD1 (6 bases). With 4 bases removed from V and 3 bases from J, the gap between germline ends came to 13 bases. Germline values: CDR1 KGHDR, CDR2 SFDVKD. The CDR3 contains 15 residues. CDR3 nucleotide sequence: TGTGCCACCAGTGACCGCACAGGGCAGACAGATACGCAGTATTTT. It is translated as CATSDRTGQTDTQYF.

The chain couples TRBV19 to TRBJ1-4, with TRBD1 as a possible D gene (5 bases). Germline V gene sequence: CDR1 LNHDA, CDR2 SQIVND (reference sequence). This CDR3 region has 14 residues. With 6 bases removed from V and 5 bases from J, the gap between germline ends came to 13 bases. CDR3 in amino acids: CASRERQQNEKLFF. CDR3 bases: TGTGCCAGTAGGGAACGACAGCAGAATGAAAAACTGTTTTTT.

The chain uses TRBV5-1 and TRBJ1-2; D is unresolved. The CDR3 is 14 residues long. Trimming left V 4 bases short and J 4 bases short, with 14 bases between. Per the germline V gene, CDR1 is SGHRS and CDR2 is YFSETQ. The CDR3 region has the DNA TGCGCCAGCAGCCTGCCGGGAGGCACCTATGGCTACACCTTC. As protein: CASSLPGGTYGYTF.

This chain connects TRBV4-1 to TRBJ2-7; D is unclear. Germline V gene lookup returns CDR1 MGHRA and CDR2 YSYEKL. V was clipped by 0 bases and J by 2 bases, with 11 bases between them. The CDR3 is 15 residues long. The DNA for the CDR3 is TGCGCCAGCAGCCAAGAGGCGGTCGGCCCCTACGAGCAGTACGTC. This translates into CASSQEAVGPYEQYV.

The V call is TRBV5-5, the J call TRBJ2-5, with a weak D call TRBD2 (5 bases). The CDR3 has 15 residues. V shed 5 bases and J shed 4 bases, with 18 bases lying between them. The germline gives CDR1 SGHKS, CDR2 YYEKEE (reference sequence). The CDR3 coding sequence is TGTGCCAGCAGTTACTACACCCTGGCGGGAGAGACCCAGTACTTC. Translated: CASSYYTLAGETQYF.

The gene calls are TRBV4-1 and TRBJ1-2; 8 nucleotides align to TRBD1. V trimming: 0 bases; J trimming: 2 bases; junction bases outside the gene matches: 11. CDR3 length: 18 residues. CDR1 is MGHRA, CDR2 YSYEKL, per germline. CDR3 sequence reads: CASSQDGPGTGHNYGYTF. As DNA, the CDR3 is TGCGCCAGCAGCCAAGATGGCCCCGGGACAGGCCACAACTATGGCTACACCTTC.